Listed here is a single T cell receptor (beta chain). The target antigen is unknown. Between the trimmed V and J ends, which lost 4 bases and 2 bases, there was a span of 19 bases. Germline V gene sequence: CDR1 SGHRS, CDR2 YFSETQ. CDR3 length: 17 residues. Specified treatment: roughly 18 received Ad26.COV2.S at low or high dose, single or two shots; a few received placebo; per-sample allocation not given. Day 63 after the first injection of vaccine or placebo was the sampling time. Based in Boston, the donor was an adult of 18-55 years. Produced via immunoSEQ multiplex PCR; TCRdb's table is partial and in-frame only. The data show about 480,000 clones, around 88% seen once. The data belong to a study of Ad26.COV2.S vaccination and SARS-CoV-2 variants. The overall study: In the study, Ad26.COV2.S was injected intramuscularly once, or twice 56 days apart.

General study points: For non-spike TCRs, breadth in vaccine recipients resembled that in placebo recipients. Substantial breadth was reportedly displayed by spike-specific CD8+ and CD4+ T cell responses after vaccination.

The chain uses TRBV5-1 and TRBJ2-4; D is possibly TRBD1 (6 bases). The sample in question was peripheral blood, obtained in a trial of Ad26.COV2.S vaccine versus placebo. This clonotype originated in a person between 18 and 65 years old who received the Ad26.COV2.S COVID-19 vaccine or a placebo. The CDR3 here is CASSPGQLLPSKNIQYF. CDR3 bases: TGCGCCAGCAGCCCCGGACAGCTACTCCCCTCCAAAAACATTCAGTACTTC. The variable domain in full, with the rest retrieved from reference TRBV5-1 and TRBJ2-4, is KAGVTQTPRYLIKTRGQQVTLSCSPISGHRSVSWYQQTPGQGLQFLFEYFSETQRNKGNFPGRFSGRQFSNSRSEMNVSTLELGDSALYLCASSPGQLLPSKNIQYFGAGTRLSVL.